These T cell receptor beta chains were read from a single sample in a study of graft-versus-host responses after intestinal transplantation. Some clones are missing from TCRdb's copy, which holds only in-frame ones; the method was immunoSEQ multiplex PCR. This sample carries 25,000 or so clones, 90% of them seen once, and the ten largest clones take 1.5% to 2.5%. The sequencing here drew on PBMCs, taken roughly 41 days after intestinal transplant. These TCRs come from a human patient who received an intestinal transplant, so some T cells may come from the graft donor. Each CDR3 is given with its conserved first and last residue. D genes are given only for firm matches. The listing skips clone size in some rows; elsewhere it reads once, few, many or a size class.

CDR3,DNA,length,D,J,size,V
CASRGSNQPQHF,TGTGCCAGCAGAGGATCAAATCAGCCCCAGCATTTT,12,.,TRBJ1-5,.,TRBV27
CASSYKREASYEQYF,TGTGCCAGCAGTTACAAACGGGAGGCGTCCTACGAGCAGTACTTC,15,TRBD2,TRBJ2-7,.,TRBV6-6
CASSSRQEQNTGELFF,TGTGCCAGCAGCTCACGACAGGAGCAGAACACCGGGGAGCTGTTTTTT,16,.,TRBJ2-2,.,TRBV11-3
CASGPALEAYEQYF,TGTGCCAGCGGCCCAGCCCTAGAAGCCTACGAGCAGTACTTC,14,.,TRBJ2-7,once,TRBV27
CASSRRGRGPYNEQFF,TGTGCCAGCAGTCGTAGGGGGAGGGGGCCCTACAATGAGCAGTTCTTC,16,.,TRBJ2-1,.,TRBV9
CASSLTGGYGYTF,TGTGCCAGCAGCTTGACAGGGGGCTATGGCTACACCTTC,13,TRBD1,TRBJ1-2,.,TRBV11-2
CASSEDDGSNQPQHF,TGTGCCAGCAGCGAGGATGACGGTAGCAATCAGCCCCAGCATTTT,15,.,TRBJ1-5,.,TRBV6-1
CATREFNEKLFF,TGTGCCACCCGGGAATTTAATGAAAAACTGTTTTTT,12,.,TRBJ1-4,.,TRBV15
CASSSPGLATGELFF,TGTGCCAGCAGCTCTCCGGGACTAGCCACCGGGGAGCTGTTTTTT,15,.,TRBJ2-2,.,TRBV21-1
CASRRTRRTWEKLFF,TGTGCCAGTAGGAGGACTCGAAGGACTTGGGAAAAACTGTTTTTT,15,.,TRBJ1-4,few,TRBV19
CASSEARTGGQPQHF,TGTGCCAGCAGCGAGGCCAGGACTGGAGGTCAGCCCCAGCATTTT,15,.,TRBJ1-5,.,TRBV21-1
CASSSGRGQSYTF,TGCGCCAGCAGCTCGGGCAGGGGGCAAAGCTACACCTTC,13,TRBD1,TRBJ1-2,.,TRBV5-1
CASSYRGRQNTEAFF,TGTGCCAGCAGCTACAGGGGGCGGCAGAACACTGAAGCTTTCTTT,15,TRBD1,TRBJ1-1,.,TRBV6-4
CASSFGRSNTEAFF,TGTGCCAGCAGCTTCGGGCGTTCGAACACTGAAGCTTTCTTT,14,.,TRBJ1-1,.,TRBV27
CASSLRPGNTEAFF,TGTGCCAGCAGCCTCCGACCGGGAAACACTGAAGCTTTCTTT,14,.,TRBJ1-1,.,TRBV9
CASSQGSSYEQYF,TGTGCCAGCAGCCAAGGTAGCTCCTACGAGCAGTACTTC,13,.,TRBJ2-7,.,TRBV16
CASSSVEGSYEQYF,TGTGCCAGCAGTTCAGTAGAGGGGAGCTACGAGCAGTACTTC,14,.,TRBJ2-7,.,TRBV25-1
CASSLDREGSPLHF,TGTGCCAGCAGCCTCGACAGGGAAGGATCACCCCTCCACTTT,14,TRBD1,TRBJ1-6,once,TRBV5-4